This TCR beta chain was profiled in a study of blood T cell repertoires in COVID-19. As for the study in general: Both acute and convalescent COVID-19 samples were obtained from the United States, Italy and Spain. T cells, B-cell-depleted T cells, or PBMCs provided the cDNA or gDNA that served as material.

In the original workflow: Reference gene primer amplification gave estimated nucleated cell counts. The protocol was immunoSEQ multiplex PCR, while the TCRdb copy is restricted to in-frame clones and leaves out a portion. Clonal size and the V and J genes are those of that table, whereas D and trimming came from the DNA. The sample yields roughly 340,000 clones, more than 75% seen once. Trimming pared 6 bases from V and 3 bases from J, leaving 14 bases between. Germline loops: CDR1 LNHDA, CDR2 SQIVND (reference sequence). The CDR3 extends over 14 amino acids. The J gene is TRBJ1-1, the V gene TRBV19, with D tentatively TRBD1 (6 bases). The source is a woman aged 50 to 60 with COVID-19, enrolled during active disease. Material: peripheral blood. The CDR3 DNA is TGTGCCAGTAGGGTTACAGGGTTACACACTGAAGCTTTCTTT. Protein sequence: CASRVTGLHTEAFF.